The sequence of this T cell receptor (beta chain) was determined in a study of PD-1 blockade in classical Hodgkin lymphoma. All patients experienced relapse after autologous stem cell transplantation, and brentuximab vedotin exposure was variable. Complete response, partial response or progressive disease was recorded as best response. A note on this clone: Its antigen is not known.

CDR1 LGHNA and CDR2 YSLEER come from the germline V gene. This CDR3 is built from 15 residues. The V gene lost 1 base and the J gene lost 7 bases, with 16 bases spanning the gap. Overall study findings and caveats: Lower baseline TCR diversity was reported for newly diagnosed patients than for healthy donors. Partial responders and progressors had significantly lower baseline TCR diversity.

Clones were sequenced by immunoSEQ multiplex PCR, and TCRdb holds only the in-frame ones, with some missing. Here the sample spans some 41,000 clones, roughly three quarters being singletons. This chain joins TRBV4-3 and TRBJ1-1; D might be TRBD1 (5 bases). The sequenced sample was peripheral blood mononuclear cells (PBMCs), obtained before the second cycle of nivolumab. The TCR comes from a human donor with classical Hodgkin lymphoma. The CDR3 DNA reads as TGCGCCAGCAGCCAAGGTACGGGCAGGGAGGGTGAAGCTTTCTTT. It encodes CASSQGTGREGEAFF.